This T cell receptor beta chain is from a study of a mutant IDH1 vaccine in newly diagnosed glioma. This clone occurred a few times. V was cut by 5 bases and J by 11 bases, with 12 bases left in between. Germline assignment: CDR1 SEHNR and CDR2 FQNEAQ (reference sequence). The CDR3 covers 11 residues. Stated time point: baseline, week 1 (first vaccination visit). Documented treatment: pre-vaccination baseline after standard-of-care therapy. Sequencing used immunoSEQ multiplex PCR; TCRdb keeps in-frame clones, though not all of them. Among some 87,000 clones, roughly 77% were seen once, and the ten largest hold 6.5% to 9.5%.

Sequencing was performed on PBMCs, taken from a glioma patient treated with radiotherapy, temozolomide or both. This sequence joins TRBV7-9 and TRBJ1-1; D might be TRBD1 (5 bases). The TCR was taken from a man between 40 and 49 years old with glioma. The CDR3 nucleotides are TGTGCCAGCAGCGTCGACAGATACGCTTTCTTT. Translating gives CASSVDRYAFF.